Listed below are T cell receptor beta chains from one sample, sequenced in a study of radiation and T cells in renal cell carcinoma. Here immunoSEQ multiplex PCR was the method, and the copy in TCRdb shows in-frame clones only, minus some. The sample gives approximately 61,000 clones, around three quarters of which show up once; roughly 7% is in the top ten. The material was blood, obtained from a patient whose treatment included radiotherapy and nephrectomy. The receptors shown here come from a man aged 55 to 69 with renal cell carcinoma. CDR3s include the opening cysteine and the closing phenylalanine or tryptophan. The D gene is left open where the match is weak. Clone sizes are given selectively: once, few, many, or a class where the clone is expanded.

>TRBJ1-5|TRBD1|TRBV19|.
CASSIEQGPGGPQHF
TGTGCCAGTAGTATCGAACAGGGGCCGGGGGGGCCCCAGCATTTT
>TRBJ2-2|.|TRBV11-2|once
CASSSPRGYTGELFF
TGTGCCAGCAGCTCCCCGAGGGGGTACACCGGGGAGCTGTTTTTT
>TRBJ1-1|.|TRBV5-4|.
CASSYADRNTEAFF
TGTGCCAGCAGCTACGCCGACAGGAACACTGAAGCTTTCTTT
>TRBJ2-1|.|TRBV9|.
CASSLGGREQFF
TGTGCCAGCAGCCTTGGGGGTCGTGAGCAGTTCTTC
>TRBJ1-5|.|TRBV4-3|.
CASSPGRGVNQPQHF
TGCGCCAGCAGCCCGGGGCGGGGAGTCAATCAGCCCCAGCATTTT
>TRBJ1-1|.|TRBV30|once
CAWSVNLETEAFF
TGTGCCTGGAGTGTAAATCTGGAAACTGAAGCTTTCTTT
>TRBJ2-2|TRBD1|TRBV19|.
CASSSRTGGNTGELFF
TGTGCCAGTAGTTCCCGGACAGGGGGGAACACCGGGGAGCTGTTTTTT
>TRBJ2-7|TRBD1|TRBV7-2|.
CASSLYGQGLDEQYF
TGTGCCAGCAGCTTGTACGGACAGGGGTTAGACGAGCAGTACTTC
>TRBJ1-1|TRBD1|TRBV7-9|.
CASSTAGTGKAFF
TGTGCCAGCAGCACCGCCGGGACAGGTAAAGCTTTCTTT
>TRBJ1-6|.|TRBV6-5|.
CASRPDRFAPLHF
TGTGCCAGCAGACCAGACAGGTTTGCACCCCTCCACTTT
>TRBJ1-6|.|TRBV15|.
CATSRAVNNSPLHF
TGTGCCACCAGCAGAGCCGTCAATAATTCACCCCTCCACTTT
>TRBJ2-1|.|TRBV5-5|.
CASSLLLRASDNEQFF
TGTGCCAGCAGCTTGCTTTTGCGGGCGTCAGACAATGAGCAGTTCTTC
>TRBJ1-2|TRBD1|TRBV18|.
CASSRGDSSLGYTF
TGTGCCAGCTCACGGGGGGACAGCTCCCTTGGCTACACCTTC
>TRBJ1-1|.|TRBV14|few
CASTGFLNTEAFF
TGTGCCAGTACAGGGTTCCTGAACACTGAAGCTTTCTTT
>TRBJ1-2|.|TRBV5-1|.
CATKRSGLINYGYTF
TGCGCCACCAAGCGTAGCGGCCTGATTAACTATGGCTACACCTTC
>TRBJ2-2|.|TRBV29-1|once
CSSSGVGLTGELFF
TGCAGCTCCTCCGGAGTCGGCCTCACCGGGGAGCTGTTTTTT
>TRBJ2-7|.|TRBV5-5|few
CASSLAGAVEVHEQYF
TGTGCCAGCAGCTTGGCCGGGGCAGTGGAGGTCCACGAGCAGTACTTC
>TRBJ2-1|.|TRBV19|many
CASSSVSEQFF
TGTGCCAGTAGTTCGGTTAGTGAGCAGTTCTTC
>TRBJ2-3|TRBD2|TRBV6-1|.
CASSEAGLARDTQYF
TGTGCCAGCAGTGAAGCGGGACTAGCGAGAGATACGCAGTATTTT
>TRBJ1-5|.|TRBV5-8|.
CASSYRDPNQPQHF
TGTGCCAGCAGCTACCGGGACCCCAATCAGCCCCAGCATTTT
>TRBJ2-1|.|TRBV19|.
CASSRGLAVTDEQFF
TGTGCCAGTAGTAGGGGTCTAGCCGTGACCGATGAGCAGTTCTTC
>TRBJ2-7|.|TRBV27|.
CASSLLGYEQYF
TGTGCCAGCAGTTTATTGGGGTACGAGCAGTACTTC